Below, 10 T cell receptor beta chains from the same sample are listed, as sequenced in a study of cytomegalovirus exposure and HLA in healthy donors. Primers included in the PCR were 60 Vbeta and 13 Jbeta primers. Repertoires were generated with immunoSEQ multiplex PCR, while TCRdb's copy carries only in-frame clones and drops some. The sample contains 150,000 to 200,000 clones, approximately 80% of which appear only once. The sequenced sample consisted of PBMCs. The source of these receptors is a man aged 60 to 69 in good health and CMV-seronegative.

V and J are TRBV13 and TRBJ2-3; possibly TRBD2 for D (5 bases). This CDR3 is 19 amino acids long. Germline lookup yields CDR1 PRHDT and CDR2 FYEKMQ (reference sequence). Trimming removed 7 bases from V and 0 bases from J, with 26 bases in between. CDR3 residues: CASTVNNLEDFVSTDTQYF. CDR3 in DNA: TGTGCCAGCACCGTTAATAATTTGGAGGATTTCGTAAGCACAGATACGCAGTATTTT.

CDR3 DNA sequence: TGTGCCAGCAGTCGTACATGGGAGCAGTTCTTC. It encodes CASSRTWEQFF. V usage is TRBV28 and J usage is TRBJ2-1, with D unclear. Germline CDR1 is MDHEN and CDR2 is SYDVKM. This CDR3 contains 11 residues. V was clipped by 5 bases and J by 10 bases, with 9 bases between them.

The CDR3 sequence is CASSPPVAISYEQYF. CDR3 nucleotides: TGTGCCAGCAGCCCCCCGGTAGCGATCTCCTACGAGCAGTACTTC. The V gene is TRBV7-9, the J gene TRBJ2-7, with a tentative D call TRBD2 (5 bases). The V end lost 5 bases, the J end lost 0 bases, and 14 bases lay between the germline ends. This CDR3 comprises 15 residues. The V gene's germline CDR1 is SEHNR and CDR2 FQNEAQ (reference sequence).

CDR3 loop: CASIQKGDTTDYEQYF. In DNA form, the CDR3 reads TGTGCCAGCATCCAAAAAGGGGATACTACGGACTACGAGCAGTACTTC. The chain couples TRBV28 to TRBJ2-7, with D perhaps matching TRBD1 (5 bases). Trimming left V 7 bases short and J 3 bases short, with 22 bases between. Per germline, CDR1 MDHEN and CDR2 SYDVKM. The CDR3 is 16 amino acids.

This clone has just a few counts. The chain uses TRBV4-1 and TRBJ1-2, with TRBD1 identical over 11 bases. CDR1 and CDR2 from the germline V gene are MGHRA and YSYEKL. The V and J ends lost 0 bases and 2 bases, in that order; junction bases with no gene match: 5. The CDR3 sequence is 17 residues long. The CDR3 sequence: CASSQDFGTGGNYGYTF. CDR3 coding DNA: TGCGCCAGCAGCCAAGACTTCGGGACAGGGGGGAACTATGGCTACACCTTC.

In its sample, this clone was seen once. The CDR3 sequence: CASSYSGQSNSPLHF. The CDR3 nucleotides are TGTGCCAGCAGTTACTCCGGACAGTCTAATTCACCCCTCCACTTT. The chain combines TRBV6-6 with TRBJ1-6; weak D call: TRBD1 (6 bases). Germline V lookup: CDR1 MNHNY, CDR2 SVGAGI (reference sequence). V lost 0 bases to trimming and J lost 6 bases, with 9 bases between them. The CDR3 has 15 residues.

This clone occurred once. The J gene is TRBJ2-7, the V gene TRBV28; D may be TRBD1 (6 bases). CDR1 is MDHEN, CDR2 SYDVKM, per germline. V lost 3 bases and J 0 bases, leaving 12 bases between the germline ends. The CDR3 contains 15 residues. CDR3 nucleotide sequence: TGTGCCAGCAGTTTTACAGGGTTGAGCTCCTACGAGCAGTACTTC. Its protein is CASSFTGLSSYEQYF.

On this clone: One junction end does not reproduce the germline sequence, and a read error may be involved. The chain links TRBV29-1 to TRBJ1-2; 7 positions match TRBD1. CDR1 is SQVTM, CDR2 ANQGSEA, per germline. The CDR3 is 12 amino acids. The CDR3 coding sequence is TGCAGTGCTGCGACAGGGAGCTATGGCTACCCCTTC. The encoded protein is CSAATGSYGYPF.

This chain joins TRBV6-1 and TRBJ1-1; no clear D gene. The germline V and J ends were trimmed by 8 bases and 1 base, with 8 bases remaining between them. From germline, CDR1 is MNHNS and CDR2 SASEGT. The length of the CDR3 is 12 residues. This CDR3 reads CASRPPNTEAFF. The DNA for the CDR3 is TGTGCCAGCCGTCCTCCGAACACTGAAGCTTTCTTT.

This chain uses TRBV30 with TRBJ1-2, with TRBD1 matching 7 bases. With 0 bases clipped from V and 7 bases from J, the junction kept 5 bases outside the gene matches. CDR1 and CDR2 from the germline V gene are GTSNPN and SVGIG (reference sequence). The CDR3 runs 13 residues. CDR3 amino acids: CAWSVKGAGGYTF. The CDR3 coding sequence is TGTGCCTGGAGTGTAAAGGGGGCTGGTGGCTACACCTTC.